The T cell receptor beta chain under discussion was sequenced for a study of naive and memory T cell subsets. The beta constant-region primer was an equimolar mix of two oligonucleotides covering TRBC1 and TRBC2. Ligated cDNA was amplified by four rounds of PCR with nested alpha and beta constant-region primers and SP2. TCRdb used MiXCR to reprocess the UMI-ligation and nested PCR reads, holding one entry per CDR3 protein. The table records approximately 16,000 distinct CDR3 sequences, just over 8.5% of them present only once. This clonotype was detected ten times or more. There are 15 residues in the CDR3. V gave up 5 bases and J gave up 4 bases, with 18 bases separating them.

This TCR came from a human donor in good health. Sequenced input: central memory CD8+ T cells from blood. The chain joins TRBV12-3 or TRBV12-4 to TRBJ2-7, with a weak D call TRBD1 (5 bases). This CDR3 reads CASSRISQGLYEQYF. CDR3 nucleotides: TGTGCCAGCAGTAGAATTTCCCAGGGTTTATACGAGCAGTACTTC.